These 30 T cell receptor beta chains originate from one sample sequenced in a study of T cell responses to AZD1222 COVID-19 vaccine. Here immunoSEQ multiplex PCR was the method, and the copy in TCRdb shows in-frame clones only, minus some. Altogether 150,000 to 200,000 clones are present, 92% being singletons, with the ten largest covering 2.3%. Sequenced material: peripheral blood, taken on day 0 of AZD1222 vaccination. The receptor set was obtained from an adult in good health.

This chain uses TRBV6-6 with TRBJ2-2; 11 nucleotides line up with TRBD2. The CDR3 consists of 16 residues. J lost 6 bases, V lost 2 bases, and 5 bases had no gene match. Germline CDR1 reads MNHNY; CDR2 reads SVGAGI (reference sequence). CDR3 residues: CASSYRLAGTSGELFF. The DNA of the CDR3 is TGTGCCAGCAGTTACCGACTAGCGGGAACTTCCGGGGAGCTGTTTTTT.

This clone was detected only a few times. V and J are TRBV19 and TRBJ1-2, with D uncertain. This CDR3 is 13 amino acids long. The germline gives CDR1 LNHDA, CDR2 SQIVND (reference sequence). Trimming took 5 bases from V and 5 from J, leaving 12 bases between them. The CDR3 bases are TGTGCCAGTAGTCCCCGGATTTGGTATGGCTACACCTTC. It specifies CASSPRIWYGYTF.

The chain joins TRBV18 to TRBJ1-4; D is uncertain. The CDR3 runs 14 residues. Deletions cut 2 bases from V and 7 bases from J, with 11 bases between. Germline values: CDR1 KGHSH, CDR2 LQKENI. The CDR3 DNA reads as TGTGCCAGCTCACCAGGGGAGATTCGTGAAAAACTGTTTTTT. The encoded protein is CASSPGEIREKLFF. Full variable domain (rest looked up from reference TRBV18 and TRBJ1-4): NAGVMQNPRHLVRRRGQEARLRCSPMKGHSHVYWYRQLPEEGLKFMVYLQKENIIDESGMPKERFSAEFPKEGPSILRIQQVVRGDSAAYFCASSPGEIREKLFFGSGTQLSVL.

The chain joins TRBV5-1 to TRBJ2-3; TRBD1 agrees at 10 bases. The J segment lost 5 bases and the V segment lost 0 bases, leaving 3 bases of the junction unmatched. CDR1 is SGHRS, CDR2 YFSETQ, per germline. The CDR3 runs 15 residues. DNA of the CDR3: TGCGCCAGCAGCTTGGGACAGGGGGCTGTAGATACGCAGTATTTT. Translation gives CASSLGQGAVDTQYF.

This clone was recorded once. The chain links TRBV14 to TRBJ2-1; maybe TRBD2 (5 bases). Germline V gene data show CDR1 as SGHDN and CDR2 as FVKESK. CDR3 size: 15 residues. V lost 2 bases to trimming and J lost 1 base, with 9 bases between them. The CDR3 nucleotides read TGTGCCAGCAGCCAATCCCGGGGATCCTACAATGAGCAGTTCTTC. It codes for CASSQSRGSYNEQFF.

The rearrangement uses TRBV6-5 and TRBJ1-2; maybe TRBD1 (5 bases). The CDR3 consists of 12 residues. Germline V gene lookup returns CDR1 MNHEY and CDR2 SVGAGI. Trimming took 6 bases from V and 4 from J, leaving 9 bases between them. The CDR3 DNA is TGTGCCAGCAGAATCGACAGCTATGGCTACACCTTC. It encodes CASRIDSYGYTF.

This clone showed up just a few times. The chain is built from TRBV11-3 and TRBJ1-2; weak D call: TRBD1 (6 bases). The V end was cut by 5 bases, the J end by 8 bases, with 18 bases between. Germline V CDR1 and CDR2: SGHNT, YENEEA. This CDR3 contains 14 residues. The CDR3 here is CASSPRGAGGGYTF. In DNA form, the CDR3 reads TGTGCCAGCAGCCCGAGGGGGGCGGGAGGCGGCTACACCTTC.

V and J are TRBV29-1 and TRBJ1-2; TRBD1 matches at 8 bases. The trim removed 7 bases at V and 5 bases at J, leaving 12 bases unmatched. CDR3 length: 14 amino acids. Germline V gene data show CDR1 as SQVTM and CDR2 as ANQGSEA. The CDR3 is CSAIPGTGGYGYTF. The DNA for the CDR3 is TGCAGCGCGATACCCGGGACAGGAGGATATGGCTACACCTTC.

This rearrangement joins TRBV6-6 to TRBJ2-5; 8 positions match TRBD2. The CDR3 is 14 residues long. After removal of 2 bases from V and 1 base from J, the junction contained 0 bases not matched to a gene. Germline lookup yields CDR1 MNHNY and CDR2 SVGAGI (reference sequence). CDR3 nucleotide sequence: TGTGCCAGCAGTTACGCGGGGGGCCAAGAGACCCAGTACTTC. Translation gives CASSYAGGQETQYF.

The V gene is TRBV7-9, the J gene TRBJ1-2; D ambiguous. V gave up 0 bases and J gave up 7 bases, with 3 bases separating them. The CDR3 is 11 residues long. Germline V gives CDR1 SEHNR, CDR2 FQNEAQ (reference sequence). The CDR3 DNA sequence: TGTGCCAGCAGCTTAGCGGGTGGCTACACCTTC. It yields the protein CASSLAGGYTF.

This clone showed up just once. The chain uses TRBV6-6 and TRBJ2-3; 10 bases agree with TRBD1. After removal of 6 bases from V and 4 bases from J, the junction contained 4 bases not matched to a gene. CDR1 and CDR2 from the germline V gene are MNHNY and SVGAGI (reference sequence). This CDR3 spans 14 amino acids. The CDR3 region is CASSTGQGSDTQYF. The CDR3, as DNA: TGTGCCAGCAGCACGGGACAGGGGTCAGATACGCAGTATTTT.

This clone appeared a single time. For the CDR3, the DNA is TGTGCCAGCAGCTTGAGACCAATCTCTGGAAACACCATATATTTT. Its translation: CASSLRPISGNTIYF. This chain uses TRBV7-9 with TRBJ1-3; D not resolved. V lost 3 bases and J lost 0, with 9 bases in between. The CDR3 length is 15 residues. The germline V gene has CDR1 SEHNR and CDR2 FQNEAQ (reference sequence).

The J gene is TRBJ1-1, the V gene TRBV5-6; maybe TRBD1 (5 bases). Germline V gives CDR1 SGHDT, CDR2 YYEEEE. With 5 bases removed from V and 0 bases from J, the gap between germline ends came to 11 bases. This CDR3 has 14 amino acids. CDR3 sequence: CASRPTVMNTEAFF. CDR3 nucleotides: TGTGCCAGCAGACCGACAGTAATGAACACTGAAGCTTTCTTT.

The chain uses TRBV5-4 and TRBJ2-7; TRBD1 matches at 8 bases. V was pared by 3 bases and J by 4 bases, with 3 bases of the junction left unmatched. The CDR3 is 13 residues long. CDR1 is SGHNT, CDR2 YYREEE, per germline (reference sequence). This chain's CDR3 is CASSSGGRYEQYF. CDR3 DNA sequence: TGTGCCAGCAGCTCAGGGGGCCGGTACGAGCAGTACTTC.

J is TRBJ2-2 and V is TRBV6-6, with D possibly TRBD2 on 6 matching bases. Germline V gene data show CDR1 as MNHNY and CDR2 as SVGAGI (reference sequence). V gave up 5 bases and J gave up 4 bases, with 14 bases separating them. CDR3 length: 15 residues. Here the CDR3 reads CASSPRLGSTGELFF. The CDR3 bases are TGTGCCAGCAGTCCCAGACTAGGTTCCACCGGGGAGCTGTTTTTT.

The V call is TRBV5-1, the J call TRBJ1-6; no clear D gene. CDR1 and CDR2 (germline): SGHRS, YFSETQ. Trimming took 0 bases from V and 3 from J, leaving 4 bases between them. This CDR3 contains 14 residues. This CDR3 reads CASSLGDYNSPLHF. For the CDR3, the DNA is TGCGCCAGCAGCTTGGGGGACTATAATTCACCCCTCCACTTT.

V gene TRBV11-2 combines with J gene TRBJ2-1; no reliable D call. Trimming took off 2 bases at V and 5 bases at J, with 10 bases between the two ends. In germline, CDR1 is SGHAT, CDR2 FQNNGV. CDR3 size: 14 residues. As DNA, the CDR3 is TGTGCCAGCAGCTTAAAAGGACCTAACAATGAGCAGTTCTTC. It is translated as CASSLKGPNNEQFF.

J is TRBJ2-1 and V is TRBV5-4; 9 nucleotides line up with TRBD2. Germline V gene data show CDR1 as SGHNT and CDR2 as YYREEE (reference sequence). V lost 4 bases, J lost 0 bases, and 14 bases stayed unmatched. The CDR3 contains 19 residues. Written as DNA, the CDR3 is TGTGCCAGCAGCCCCCAAGGCCTAGCGGGATTAAGCTCCTACAATGAGCAGTTCTTC. Translated: CASSPQGLAGLSSYNEQFF.

The genes are TRBV7-9 and TRBJ2-1; no clear D gene. The CDR3 has 15 amino acids. Germline loops: CDR1 SEHNR, CDR2 FQNEAQ (reference sequence). Trimming cost V 5 bases and J 2 bases, with 13 bases left between them. CDR3 amino acids: CASSDSPVTYNEQFF. The CDR3 coding sequence is TGTGCCAGCAGCGATTCTCCGGTCACCTACAATGAGCAGTTCTTC. Combining the CDR3 with reference TRBV7-9 and TRBJ2-1 gives the whole variable domain DTGVSQNPRHKITKRGQNVTFRCDPISEHNRLYWYRQTLGQGPEFLTYFQNEAQLEKSRLLSDRFSAERPKGSFSTLEIQRTEQGDSAMYLCASSDSPVTYNEQFFGPGTRLTVL.

The chain employs TRBV7-6 and TRBJ1-2; 9 bases match TRBD1. Germline-derived CDR1 and CDR2 are SGHVS and FNYEAQ. V lost 1 base and J lost 6; bases outside the gene matches: 9. This CDR3 comprises 16 residues. CDR3 nucleotide sequence: TGTGCCAGCAGCTTAGGAGGGACAGGGTACCGCGATGGCTACACCTTC. As protein: CASSLGGTGYRDGYTF.

The J gene is TRBJ1-5, the V gene TRBV15; no clear D. This CDR3 contains 12 residues. Germline assignment: CDR1 LNHNV and CDR2 YYDKDF (reference sequence). Trimming shortened V by 6 bases and J by 7 bases, and 10 bases separated the two germline ends. CDR3 residues: CATSSNAQPQHF. The CDR3 DNA follows: TGTGCCACCAGTTCTAACGCACAGCCCCAGCATTTT.

V gene TRBV9 combines with J gene TRBJ1-5; no clear D gene. The CDR3 covers 13 residues. Trimming stripped 0 bases from V and 7 bases from J, with 8 bases between. Germline loops: CDR1 SGDLS, CDR2 YYNGEE. The CDR3 coding sequence is TGTGCCAGCAGCGTAGTACCGGAGCAGCCCCAGCATTTT. This encodes CASSVVPEQPQHF. The full variable domain, its missing parts supplied by reference TRBV9 and TRBJ1-5, is DSGVTQTPKHLITATGQRVTLRCSPRSGDLSVYWYQQSLDQGLQFLIQYYNGEERAKGNILERFSAQQFPDLHSELNLSSLELGDSALYFCASSVVPEQPQHFGDGTRLSIL.

The CDR3 protein is CASSEQGTGELFF. The CDR3 DNA reads TGTGCCAGCAGTGAGCAGGGTACAGGGGAGCTGTTTTTT. The chain recombines TRBV2 with TRBJ2-2; perhaps TRBD1 as D (5 bases). Germline CDR1 SNHLY, CDR2 FYNNEI. CDR3 size: 13 residues. V shed 3 bases and J shed 8 bases, with 10 bases lying between them.

The V gene is TRBV6-7, the J gene TRBJ2-7; D not resolved. TRBV6-7 is an ORF for which the function is uncertain. This CDR3 comprises 15 residues. Trimming shortened V by 2 bases and J by 5 bases, and 16 bases separated the two germline ends. The CDR3 sequence is CASSYICTLLDEQYF. The CDR3 nucleotides are TGTGCCAGCAGTTACATATGTACTCTTCTCGACGAGCAGTACTTC.

The V gene is TRBV7-9, the J gene TRBJ2-5; the D call may be TRBD1 or TRBD2 (5 bases each). CDR1 and CDR2 from the germline V gene are SEHNR and FQNEAQ (reference sequence). CDR3 size: 15 residues. Trimming took off 6 bases at V and 1 base at J, with 15 bases between the two ends. The CDR3 spells CASSYRGRIQETQYF. CDR3 nucleotide sequence: TGTGCCAGCAGTTATCGGGGCAGGATCCAAGAGACCCAGTACTTC.

The rearrangement uses TRBV9 and TRBJ1-4, with 7 bases that match TRBD1. The CDR3 consists of 17 residues. J gave up 7 bases and V 6 bases, and 18 bases lay outside the gene matches. Germline V gene data show CDR1 as SGDLS and CDR2 as YYNGEE. CDR3 protein: CASIPPRGRGVGEKLFF. DNA of the CDR3: TGTGCCAGCATACCACCTAGGGGGCGGGGAGTAGGTGAAAAACTGTTTTTT.

The chain employs TRBV5-4 and TRBJ1-4; D is possibly TRBD1 (5 bases). Trimming shortened V by 3 bases and J by 2 bases, and 14 bases separated the two germline ends. Germline V lookup: CDR1 SGHNT, CDR2 YYREEE (reference sequence). CDR3 length: 16 residues. CDR3 nucleotides: TGTGCCAGCAGCTCTGGGGGGTACAGTACTAATGAAAAACTGTTTTTT. It encodes CASSSGGYSTNEKLFF.

This chain links TRBV7-3 with TRBJ1-6, with D perhaps matching TRBD1 (6 bases). The CDR3 length is 16 residues. V lost 2 bases to trimming and J lost 9 bases, with 17 bases between them. Germline CDR1 is SGHTA and CDR2 is FQGTGA. The CDR3 DNA follows: TGTGCCAGCAGCTTAGGGTCACAGGGTACGGGTTCACCCCTCCACTTT. This sequence encodes CASSLGSQGTGSPLHF.

V usage is TRBV7-9 and J usage is TRBJ2-1, with TRBD1 matching 9 bases. The trim removed 0 bases at V and 1 base at J, leaving 1 base unmatched. Germline lookup yields CDR1 SEHNR and CDR2 FQNEAQ (reference sequence). The CDR3 covers 16 residues. The CDR3 bases are TGTGCCAGCAGCTTAGCAGGGACAGGGTCCTACAATGAGCAGTTCTTC. Protein: CASSLAGTGSYNEQFF.

The chain has TRBV30 and TRBJ1-6; D possibly corresponds to TRBD1 (5 bases). Germline CDR1 GTSNPN, CDR2 SVGIG (reference sequence). Trimming took off 4 bases at V and 9 bases at J, with 10 bases between the two ends. The CDR3 totals 12 residues. CDR3 protein: CAWTGLFSPLHF. The CDR3 DNA sequence: TGTGCCTGGACAGGGCTTTTTTCACCCCTCCACTTT. The whole variable domain, remainder taken from reference TRBV30 and TRBJ1-6, is SQTIHQWPATLVQPVGSPLSLECTVEGTSNPNLYWYRQAAGRGLQLLFYSVGIGQISSEVPQNLSASRPQDRQFILSSKKLLLSDSGFYLCAWTGLFSPLHFGNGTRLTVT.